This TCR beta chain comes out of a study of blood T cells in healthy people across ages. Broader study findings: Expanded clonotype changes were possibly confounded by unknown donor CMV status. Unsorted PBMC material precluded a definitive naive versus antigen-experienced comparison.

CDR3 length: 14 residues. Losses at the gene ends were 6 bases for V and 12 bases for J; bases not matched to a gene: 11. Germline lookup yields CDR1 SNHLY and CDR2 FYNNEI. This clonotype was counted once. What it recognizes is unknown. The second PCR ran about 6 to 12 cycles with a sample-barcoded 5' primer and J-beta primers. A template-switch adaptor that had 12 random nucleotides put a tag on each cDNA molecule. TCRdb ran MiXCR on the 5' RACE reads and lists one entry per CDR3 protein. This sample has about 830,000 distinct CDR3 sequences, with 55% to 70% found just once. Peripheral blood was drawn, approximately 9.7 milliliters per donor.

The sequence was collected from a young man in good health. The sequenced material came from blood. The chain combines TRBV2 with TRBJ2-1, with 10 bases lining up with TRBD2. This chain's CDR3 is CASRLAGPYGGQFF. The DNA of the CDR3 is TGTGCCAGCAGACTAGCGGGACCTTATGGGGGGCAGTTCTTC.